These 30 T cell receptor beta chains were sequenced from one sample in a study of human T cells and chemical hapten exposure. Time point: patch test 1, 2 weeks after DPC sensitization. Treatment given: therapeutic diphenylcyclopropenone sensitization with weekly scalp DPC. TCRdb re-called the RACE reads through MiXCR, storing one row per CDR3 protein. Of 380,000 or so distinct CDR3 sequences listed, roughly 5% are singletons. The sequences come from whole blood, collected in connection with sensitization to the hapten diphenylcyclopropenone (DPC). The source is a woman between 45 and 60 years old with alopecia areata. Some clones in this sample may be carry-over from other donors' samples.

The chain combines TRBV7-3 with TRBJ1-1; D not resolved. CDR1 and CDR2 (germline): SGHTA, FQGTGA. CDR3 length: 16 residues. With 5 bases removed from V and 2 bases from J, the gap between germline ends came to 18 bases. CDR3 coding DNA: TGTGCCAGCAGCCCAAGCCCAGGAAGGAGTAACACTGAAGCTTTCTTT. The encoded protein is CASSPSPGRSNTEAFF.

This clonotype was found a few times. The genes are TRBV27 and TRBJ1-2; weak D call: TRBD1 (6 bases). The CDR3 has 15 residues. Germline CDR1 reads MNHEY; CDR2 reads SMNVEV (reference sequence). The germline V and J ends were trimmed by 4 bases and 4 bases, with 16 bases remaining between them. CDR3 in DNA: TGTGCCAGCAGTTCTACAGGGTCCTACATCTATGGCTACACCTTC. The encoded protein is CASSSTGSYIYGYTF.

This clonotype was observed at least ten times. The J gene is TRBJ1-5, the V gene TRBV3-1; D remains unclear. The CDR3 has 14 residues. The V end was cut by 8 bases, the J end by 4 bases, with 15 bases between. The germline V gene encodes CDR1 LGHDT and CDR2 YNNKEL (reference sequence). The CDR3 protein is CASDAKNKNQPQHF. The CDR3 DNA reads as TGTGCCAGCGACGCGAAGAATAAGAATCAGCCCCAGCATTTT. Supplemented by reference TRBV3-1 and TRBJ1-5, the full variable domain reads DTAVSQTPKYLVTQMGNDKSIKCEQNLGHDTMYWYKQDSKKFLKIMFSYNNKELIINETVPNRFSPKSPDKAHLNLHINSLELGDSAVYFCASDAKNKNQPQHFGDGTRLSIL.

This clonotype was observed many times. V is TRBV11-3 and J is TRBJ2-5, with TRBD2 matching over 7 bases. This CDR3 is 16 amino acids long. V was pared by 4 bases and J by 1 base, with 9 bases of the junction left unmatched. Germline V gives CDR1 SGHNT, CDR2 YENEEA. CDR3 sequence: CASSSGTTAGQETQYF. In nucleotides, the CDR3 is TGTGCCAGCAGCTCCGGGACTACCGCAGGCCAAGAGACCCAGTACTTC.

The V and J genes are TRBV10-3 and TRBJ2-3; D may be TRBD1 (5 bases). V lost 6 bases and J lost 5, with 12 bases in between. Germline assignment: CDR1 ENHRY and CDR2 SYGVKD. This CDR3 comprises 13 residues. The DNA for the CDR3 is TGTGCCATCAGCCCGACGGACAAAGATACGCAGTATTTT. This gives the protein CAISPTDKDTQYF.

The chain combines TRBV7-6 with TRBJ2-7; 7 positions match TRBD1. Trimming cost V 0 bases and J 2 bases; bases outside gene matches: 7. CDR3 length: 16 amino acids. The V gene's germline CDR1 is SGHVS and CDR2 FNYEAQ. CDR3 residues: CASSLARGQPTYEQYF. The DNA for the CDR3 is TGTGCCAGCAGCTTAGCGAGGGGACAGCCAACCTACGAGCAGTACTTC.

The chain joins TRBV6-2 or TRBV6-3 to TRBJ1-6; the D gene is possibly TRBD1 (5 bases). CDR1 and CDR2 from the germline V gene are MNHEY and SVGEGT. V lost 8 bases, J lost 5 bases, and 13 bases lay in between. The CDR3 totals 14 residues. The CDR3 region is CASLKGRNNSPLHF. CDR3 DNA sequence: TGTGCCAGCTTGAAGGGACGGAATAATTCACCCCTCCACTTT.

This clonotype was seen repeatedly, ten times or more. CDR3 nucleotides: TGTGCCAGCAGTTTATTGCCGGGTACGAGCAATCAGCCCCAGCATTTT. Amino acids: CASSLLPGTSNQPQHF. The V and J genes are TRBV28 and TRBJ1-5; no definite D call. V lost 1 base and J 1 base, leaving 11 bases between the germline ends. The CDR3 length is 16 residues. The V gene's germline CDR1 is MDHEN and CDR2 SYDVKM.

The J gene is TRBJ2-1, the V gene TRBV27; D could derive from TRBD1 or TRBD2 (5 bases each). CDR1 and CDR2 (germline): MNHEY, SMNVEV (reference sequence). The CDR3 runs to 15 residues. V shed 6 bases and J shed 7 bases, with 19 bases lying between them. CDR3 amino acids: CASRTRDPGQNEQFF. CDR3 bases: TGTGCCAGCAGGACACGGGACCCCGGCCAAAATGAGCAGTTCTTC.

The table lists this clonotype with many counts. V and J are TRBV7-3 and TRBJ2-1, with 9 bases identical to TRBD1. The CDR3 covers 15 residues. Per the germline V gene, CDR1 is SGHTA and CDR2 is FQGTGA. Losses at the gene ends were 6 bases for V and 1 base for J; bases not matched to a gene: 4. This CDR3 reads CASSWGQGSYNEQFF. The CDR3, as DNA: TGTGCCAGCAGTTGGGGACAGGGATCCTACAATGAGCAGTTCTTC.

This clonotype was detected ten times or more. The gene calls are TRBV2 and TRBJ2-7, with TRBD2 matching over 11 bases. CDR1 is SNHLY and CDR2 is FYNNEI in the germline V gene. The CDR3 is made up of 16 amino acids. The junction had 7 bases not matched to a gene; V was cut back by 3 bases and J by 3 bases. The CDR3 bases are TGTGCCAGCAGTGACGGGACTAGCGGTCCGTTCTACGAGCAGTACTTC. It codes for CASSDGTSGPFYEQYF.

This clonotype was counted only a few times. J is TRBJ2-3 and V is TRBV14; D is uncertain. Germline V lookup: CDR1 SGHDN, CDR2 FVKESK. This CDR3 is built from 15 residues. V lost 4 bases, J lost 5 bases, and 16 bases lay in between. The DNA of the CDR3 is TGTGCCAGCAGCCCTACGGGTGGGCCGGGAGATACGCAGTATTTT. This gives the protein CASSPTGGPGDTQYF.

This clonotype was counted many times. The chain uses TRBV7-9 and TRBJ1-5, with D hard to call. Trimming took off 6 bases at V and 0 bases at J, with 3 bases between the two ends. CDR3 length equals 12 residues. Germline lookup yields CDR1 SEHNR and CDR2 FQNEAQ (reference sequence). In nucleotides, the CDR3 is TGTGCCAGCAGTTATAGCAATCAGCCCCAGCATTTT. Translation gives CASSYSNQPQHF.

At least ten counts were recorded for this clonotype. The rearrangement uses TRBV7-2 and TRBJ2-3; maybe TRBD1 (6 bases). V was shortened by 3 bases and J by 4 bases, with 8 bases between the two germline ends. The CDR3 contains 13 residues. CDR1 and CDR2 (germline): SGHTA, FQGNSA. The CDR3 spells CASSLGAADTQYF. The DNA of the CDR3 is TGTGCCAGCAGCTTGGGGGCCGCAGATACGCAGTATTTT.

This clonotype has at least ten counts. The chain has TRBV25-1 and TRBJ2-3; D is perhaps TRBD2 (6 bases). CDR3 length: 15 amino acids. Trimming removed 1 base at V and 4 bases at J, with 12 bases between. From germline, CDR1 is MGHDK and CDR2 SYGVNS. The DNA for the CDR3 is TGTGCCAGCAGTGAATTTACGGGAGCGGCAGATACGCAGTATTTT. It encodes CASSEFTGAADTQYF.

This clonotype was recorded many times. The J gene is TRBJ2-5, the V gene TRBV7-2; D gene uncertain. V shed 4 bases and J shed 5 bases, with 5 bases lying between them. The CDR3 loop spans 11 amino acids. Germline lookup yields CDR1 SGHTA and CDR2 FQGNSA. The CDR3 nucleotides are TGTGCCAGCAGCTCCGTCGAGACCCAGTACTTC. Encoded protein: CASSSVETQYF.

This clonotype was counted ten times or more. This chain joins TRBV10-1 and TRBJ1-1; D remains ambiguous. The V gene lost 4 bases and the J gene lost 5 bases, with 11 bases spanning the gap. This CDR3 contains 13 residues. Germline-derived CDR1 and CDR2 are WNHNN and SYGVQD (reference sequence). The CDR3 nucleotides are TGCGCCAGCAGTGGGTCGGGGTATACTGAAGCTTTCTTT. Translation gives CASSGSGYTEAFF.

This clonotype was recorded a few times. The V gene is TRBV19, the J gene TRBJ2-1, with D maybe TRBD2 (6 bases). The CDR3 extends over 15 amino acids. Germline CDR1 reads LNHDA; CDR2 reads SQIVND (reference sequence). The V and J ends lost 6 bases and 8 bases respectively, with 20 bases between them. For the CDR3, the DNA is TGTGCCAGTAGCTTCGGGACTCCCCAATCGGATGAGCAGTTCTTC. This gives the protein CASSFGTPQSDEQFF.

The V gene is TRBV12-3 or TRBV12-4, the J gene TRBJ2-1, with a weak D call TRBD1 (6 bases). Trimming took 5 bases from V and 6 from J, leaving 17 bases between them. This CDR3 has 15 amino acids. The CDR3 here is CASSQGQSMGNEQFF. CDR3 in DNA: TGTGCCAGCAGTCAAGGACAGTCCATGGGCAATGAGCAGTTCTTC.

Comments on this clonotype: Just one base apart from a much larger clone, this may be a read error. The DNA for the CDR3 is TGTGCCAGCAGCCACTCAGCCACAGCGGGAGGAGGCGAGCAGTACTTC. Translation: CASSHSATAGGGEQYF. The gene calls are TRBV4-2 and TRBJ2-7; 9 bases are shared with TRBD2. Per germline, CDR1 LGHNA and CDR2 YNFKEQ. The CDR3 runs to 16 residues. V gave up 3 bases and J gave up 6 bases; unmatched junction bases: 12.

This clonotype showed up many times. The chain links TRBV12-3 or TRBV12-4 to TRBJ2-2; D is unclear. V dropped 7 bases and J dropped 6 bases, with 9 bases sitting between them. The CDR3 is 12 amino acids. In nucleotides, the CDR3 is TGTGCCAGCATGGCCCCCGCCGGGGAGCTGTTTTTT. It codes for CASMAPAGELFF.

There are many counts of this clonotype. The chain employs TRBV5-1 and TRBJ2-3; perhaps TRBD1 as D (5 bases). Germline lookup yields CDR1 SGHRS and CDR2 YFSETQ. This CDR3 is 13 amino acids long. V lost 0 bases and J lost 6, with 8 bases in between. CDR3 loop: CASSLEAGDTQYF. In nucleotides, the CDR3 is TGCGCCAGCAGCTTGGAGGCAGGGGATACGCAGTATTTT.

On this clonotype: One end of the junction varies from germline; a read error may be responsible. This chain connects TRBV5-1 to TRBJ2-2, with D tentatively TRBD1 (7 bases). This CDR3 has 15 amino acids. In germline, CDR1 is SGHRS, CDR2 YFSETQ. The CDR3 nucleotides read TGCGCCAGCACCAAGGAGGGGGCTTTTGGCGGGGAGCTGGTTTTT. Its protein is CASTKEGAFGGELVF.

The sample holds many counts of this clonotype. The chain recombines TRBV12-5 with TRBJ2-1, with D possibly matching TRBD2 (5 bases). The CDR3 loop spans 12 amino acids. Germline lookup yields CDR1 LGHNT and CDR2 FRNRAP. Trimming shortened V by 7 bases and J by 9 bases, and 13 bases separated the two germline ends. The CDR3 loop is CASVGIGGEQFF. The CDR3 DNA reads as TGTGCTAGTGTTGGCATCGGAGGTGAGCAGTTCTTC.

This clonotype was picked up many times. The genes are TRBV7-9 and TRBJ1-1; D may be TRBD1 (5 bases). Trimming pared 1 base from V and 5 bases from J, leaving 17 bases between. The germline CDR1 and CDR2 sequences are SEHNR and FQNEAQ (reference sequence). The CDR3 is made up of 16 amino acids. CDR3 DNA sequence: TGTGCCAGCAGCTTAGGCAGTGGGGCGGTCGTAACTGAAGCTTTCTTT. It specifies CASSLGSGAVVTEAFF.

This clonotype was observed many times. CDR3 protein: CASSYNHWPLLGDTQYF. The CDR3, as DNA: TGTGCCAGCAGTTACAACCATTGGCCCCTTCTCGGGGATACGCAGTATTTT. The chain combines TRBV6-5 with TRBJ2-3; D is undetermined. With 2 bases removed from V and 6 bases from J, the gap between germline ends came to 21 bases. CDR3 length: 17 amino acids. Germline V gene lookup returns CDR1 MNHEY and CDR2 SVGAGI.

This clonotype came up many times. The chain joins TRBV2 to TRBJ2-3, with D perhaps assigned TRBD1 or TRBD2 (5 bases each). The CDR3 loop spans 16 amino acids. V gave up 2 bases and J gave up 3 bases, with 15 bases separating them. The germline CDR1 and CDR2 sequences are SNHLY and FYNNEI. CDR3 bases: TGTGCCAGCAGTGAAATGGTCGGGGCAGTAACAGATACGCAGTATTTT. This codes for CASSEMVGAVTDTQYF.

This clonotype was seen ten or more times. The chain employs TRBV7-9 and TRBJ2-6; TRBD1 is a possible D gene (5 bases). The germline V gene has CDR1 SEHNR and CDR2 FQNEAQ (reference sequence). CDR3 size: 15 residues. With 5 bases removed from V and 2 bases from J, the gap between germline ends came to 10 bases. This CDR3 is CASSPRVAGANVLTF. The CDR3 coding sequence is TGTGCCAGCAGCCCCAGGGTGGCTGGGGCCAACGTCCTGACTTTC. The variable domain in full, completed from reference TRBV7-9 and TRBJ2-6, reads DTGVSQNPRHKITKRGQNVTFRCDPISEHNRLYWYRQTLGQGPEFLTYFQNEAQLEKSRLLSDRFSAERPKGSFSTLEIQRTEQGDSAMYLCASSPRVAGANVLTFGAGSRLTVL.

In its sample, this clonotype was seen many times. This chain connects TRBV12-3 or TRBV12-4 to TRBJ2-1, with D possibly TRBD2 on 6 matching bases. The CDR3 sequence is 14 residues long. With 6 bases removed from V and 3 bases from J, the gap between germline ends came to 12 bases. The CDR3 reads CASRSQDYYNEQFF. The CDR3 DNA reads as TGTGCCAGCAGGTCGCAGGACTACTACAATGAGCAGTTCTTC.

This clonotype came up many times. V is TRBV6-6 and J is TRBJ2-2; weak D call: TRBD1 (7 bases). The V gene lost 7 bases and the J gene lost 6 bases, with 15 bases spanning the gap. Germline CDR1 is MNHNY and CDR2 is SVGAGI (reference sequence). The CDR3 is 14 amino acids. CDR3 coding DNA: TGTGCCAGCACCCAGACAGGGACTCCCGGGGAGCTGTTTTTT. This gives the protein CASTQTGTPGELFF.